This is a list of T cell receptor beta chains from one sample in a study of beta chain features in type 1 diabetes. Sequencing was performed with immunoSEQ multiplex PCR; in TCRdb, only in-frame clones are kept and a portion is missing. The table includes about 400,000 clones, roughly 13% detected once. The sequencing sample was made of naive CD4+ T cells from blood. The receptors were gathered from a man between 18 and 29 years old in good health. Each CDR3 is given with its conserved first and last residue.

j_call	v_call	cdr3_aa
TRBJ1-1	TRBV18	CASSQISGQADTEAFF
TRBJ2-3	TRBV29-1	CSVEPGGTDTQYF
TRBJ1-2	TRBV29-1	CSVTGGDGYTF
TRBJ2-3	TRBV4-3	CASSQGGRGNGYTQYF
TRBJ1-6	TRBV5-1	CASGQGDNNSPLHF
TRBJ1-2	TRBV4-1	CASSQGTGENYGYTF
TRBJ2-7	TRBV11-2	CASSSEGGAGHYEQYF
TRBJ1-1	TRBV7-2	CASSPETGGYAEAFF
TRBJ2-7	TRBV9	CASSVSPGSTYEQYF
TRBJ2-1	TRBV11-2	CASSLVLWANSYNEQFF
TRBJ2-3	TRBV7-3	CASSFGAGRGDTQYF
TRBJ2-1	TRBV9	CASSVGGGPYNEQFF
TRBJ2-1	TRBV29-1	CSVGAGGSYNEQFF
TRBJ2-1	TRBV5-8	CASSLRKGQGPYNEQFF
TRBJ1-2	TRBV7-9	CASSLGEYNYGYTF
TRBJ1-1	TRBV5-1	CASSMLGGTEAFF
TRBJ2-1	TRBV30	CAWSESPTPYNEQFF
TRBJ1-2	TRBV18	CASSTTGDGYTF
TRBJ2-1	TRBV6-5	CASSYLGQGYNEQFF
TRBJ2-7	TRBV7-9	CASSPQYGGSSYEQYF
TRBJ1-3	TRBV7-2	CASSPLMAGNSGNTIYF
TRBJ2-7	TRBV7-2	CASSLQTGGLGEQYF
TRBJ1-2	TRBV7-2	CASSLGQGSIYGYTF
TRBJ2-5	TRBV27	CASSLLPGETQYF
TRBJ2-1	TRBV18	CASSPPLGQGANPSSYNEQFF
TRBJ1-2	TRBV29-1	CSVGAPGGYGYTF
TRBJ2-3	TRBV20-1	CRGGAGDTQYF
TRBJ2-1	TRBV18	CASSPPGQGVNEQFF
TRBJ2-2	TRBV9	CASSITSYGELFF
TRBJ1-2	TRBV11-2	CASSFGAAGDYGYTF
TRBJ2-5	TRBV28	CASRRRTSGRGETQYF
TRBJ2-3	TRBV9	CASSISGGGDTQYF
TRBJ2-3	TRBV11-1	CASSPRWRGRLTDTQYF
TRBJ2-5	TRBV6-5	CASSSSGGAQETQYF
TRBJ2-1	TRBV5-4	CASSQGQGSYNEQFF
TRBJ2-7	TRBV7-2	CASSLGQGPHEQYF
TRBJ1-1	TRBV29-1	CSVETALNTEAFF
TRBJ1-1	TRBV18	CASSPPGRGEAFF
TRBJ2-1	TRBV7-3	CASSLTSGREQFF
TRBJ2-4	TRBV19	CASTRDREGGNIQYF
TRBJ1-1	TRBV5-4	CASSGSIGTATEAFF
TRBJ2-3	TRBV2	CASKDRSTDTQYF
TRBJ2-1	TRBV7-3	CASSRGGLVSYNEQFF
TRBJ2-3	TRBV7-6	CASSLISQGSTDTQYF
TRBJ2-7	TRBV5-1	CASSLVVAGGRDEQYF
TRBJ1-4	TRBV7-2	CASSPGSANEKLFF